This T cell receptor (beta chain) was observed in a study of CD4+ T cells in melanoma. Overall study results and limits: CD8+ T cell, macrophage and B cell function reportedly correlated with neoantigen-specific CD4+ T cells. Neoantigen-specific CD4+ T cells in melanoma reportedly had diverse differentiation states.

About this clone: Antigen specificity is unknown.

Generated by immunoSEQ multiplex PCR, the TCRdb table keeps only in-frame clones and is missing some. Among 15,000 or so clones listed, approximately 79% were seen once. Germline CDR1 SGHVS, CDR2 FQNEAQ. The CDR3 totals 16 residues. V was pared by 2 bases and J by 2 bases, with 16 bases between. The V and J genes are TRBV7-8 and TRBJ2-7; D not resolved. Material for sequencing was cells from a culture (not recorded whether cultured in vitro). The clonotype was recovered from a human donor with melanoma. CDR3 DNA sequence: TGTGCCAGCAGCTTATTCGGTCGAGCGATACCCTACGAGCAGTACTTC. Translated, it gives CASSLFGRAIPYEQYF.